One sample yielded the 20 T cell receptor beta chains listed below, sequenced in a study of T cell responses to AZD1222 COVID-19 vaccine. Repertoires were generated with immunoSEQ multiplex PCR, while TCRdb's copy carries only in-frame clones and drops some. Of 160,000 or so clones in the sample, roughly nine tenths are singletons; the top ten hold over 1.5%. Material: peripheral blood, obtained on day 0 of AZD1222 vaccination. All receptors derive from an adult in good health.

The chain has TRBV5-5 and TRBJ2-1; no definite D call. Trimming left V 0 bases short and J 2 bases short, with 9 bases between. Per germline, CDR1 SGHKS and CDR2 YYEKEE (reference sequence). The CDR3 has 15 amino acids. In nucleotides, the CDR3 is TGTGCCAGCAGCTTGGAGGCGGTGACCTACAATGAGCAGTTCTTC. It specifies CASSLEAVTYNEQFF.

This clone was seen just once. The chain has TRBV4-1 and TRBJ1-4; D call uncertain. CDR1 and CDR2 from the germline V gene are MGHRA and YSYEKL. V lost 1 base and J 2 bases, leaving 11 bases between the germline ends. The CDR3 consists of 16 residues. The CDR3 here is CASSQVPATTNEKLFF. CDR3 nucleotides: TGCGCCAGCAGCCAAGTTCCGGCCACGACTAATGAAAAACTGTTTTTT.

This chain uses TRBV7-3 with TRBJ1-3, with a tentative D call TRBD1 (5 bases). The CDR3 is 14 amino acids. The V and J ends lost 5 bases and 2 bases respectively, with 10 bases between them. Germline V gene sequence: CDR1 SGHTA, CDR2 FQGTGA. CDR3 nucleotides: TGTGCCAGCAGCGTTGGGGGTCCTGGAAACACCATATATTTT. Encoded protein: CASSVGGPGNTIYF.

V and J are TRBV18 and TRBJ2-2, with 7 bases lining up with TRBD2. V was clipped by 1 base and J by 7 bases; unmatched bases: 3. Looked up from germline, CDR1 is KGHSH and CDR2 is LQKENI. This CDR3 is 14 amino acids long. The CDR3 is CASSPRLAVGELFF. Written as DNA, the CDR3 is TGTGCCAGCTCACCACGCCTAGCGGTCGGGGAGCTGTTTTTT.

J is TRBJ1-3 and V is TRBV19; D not resolved. The CDR3 is made up of 13 amino acids. Trimming left V 4 bases short and J 8 bases short, with 12 bases between. Germline loops: CDR1 LNHDA, CDR2 SQIVND (reference sequence). Here the CDR3 DNA reads TGTGCCAGTAGTAACACTAAACGACACACCATATATTTT. Encoded protein: CASSNTKRHTIYF.

The chain recombines TRBV24-1 with TRBJ2-7; D is perhaps TRBD1 (5 bases). CDR3 length: 14 residues. V was shortened by 6 bases and J by 2 bases, with 13 bases between the two germline ends. CDR1 KGHDR and CDR2 SFDVKD come from the germline V gene. CDR3 protein: CATSPPGRPYEQYF. For the CDR3, the DNA is TGTGCCACCAGTCCCCCAGGGCGGCCCTACGAGCAGTACTTC.

This chain connects TRBV28 to TRBJ1-2; D call uncertain. CDR3 length: 13 amino acids. Germline-derived CDR1 and CDR2 are MDHEN and SYDVKM. V lost 6 bases and J 1 base, leaving 9 bases between the germline ends. The CDR3 reads CASRDGVNYGYTF. CDR3 nucleotide sequence: TGTGCCAGCAGGGACGGGGTTAACTATGGCTACACCTTC.

This sequence joins TRBV11-3 and TRBJ2-1; 15 nucleotides match TRBD2. Germline trimming cut 3 bases from V and 6 bases from J; bases unmatched to any gene: 3. The CDR3 is made up of 16 amino acids. CDR1 and CDR2 (germline): SGHNT, YENEEA. DNA of the CDR3: TGTGCCAGCAGCTTCGGACTAGCGGGAGGGGGCAATGAGCAGTTCTTC. This gives the protein CASSFGLAGGGNEQFF.

V is TRBV2 and J is TRBJ1-1; TRBD1 matches 7 bases. Germline CDR1 SNHLY, CDR2 FYNNEI. Unmatched junction bases numbered 7, after V lost 5 bases and J lost 1 base. The CDR3 is 15 residues long. CDR3 region: CASSWDSTTNTEAFF. In DNA, the CDR3 is TGTGCCAGCAGTTGGGACAGCACGACGAACACTGAAGCTTTCTTT.

Here the CDR3 DNA reads TGTGCCAGCTCACCGGTGCCAGCATATAGCAATCAGCCCCAGCATTTT. Protein product: CASSPVPAYSNQPQHF. V is TRBV18 and J is TRBJ1-5; no clear D gene. Looked up from germline, CDR1 is KGHSH and CDR2 is LQKENI. CDR3 length equals 16 residues. The V and J ends lost 3 bases and 0 bases respectively, with 12 bases between them.

This clone was seen just once. V gene TRBV28 combines with J gene TRBJ2-1, with TRBD1 matching 7 bases. After removal of 5 bases from V and 5 bases from J, the junction contained 9 bases not matched to a gene. The CDR3 consists of 15 residues. CDR1 and CDR2 from the germline V gene are MDHEN and SYDVKM. The CDR3 spells CASSNQGRGNNEQFF. In DNA form, the CDR3 reads TGTGCCAGCAGTAACCAAGGCAGGGGGAACAATGAGCAGTTCTTC.

This rearrangement joins TRBV10-3 to TRBJ1-1; D not certain. V gave up 0 bases and J gave up 7 bases, with 3 bases separating them. This CDR3 is 11 amino acids long. The germline gives CDR1 ENHRY, CDR2 SYGVKD. The CDR3 DNA reads TGTGCCATCAGTGAGTCCGGTGAAGCTTTCTTT. Translation: CAISESGEAFF.

The CDR3 nucleotides are TGTGCCAGCAGCTTAGCGTCGGCGGGACTATACAATGAGCAGTTCTTC. As protein: CASSLASAGLYNEQFF. The genes are TRBV7-2 and TRBJ2-1, with 7 bases identical to TRBD2. The CDR3 has 16 amino acids. V lost 0 bases to trimming and J lost 4 bases; unmatched junction nucleotides: 6. Looked up from germline, CDR1 is SGHTA and CDR2 is FQGNSA.

This clone was recorded once. This chain connects TRBV27 to TRBJ1-3; D not certain. In germline, CDR1 is MNHEY, CDR2 SMNVEV (reference sequence). Deletions cut 0 bases from V and 4 bases from J, with 7 bases between. CDR3 size: 14 residues. The CDR3 loop is CASSLSPTGNTIYF. The CDR3 bases are TGTGCCAGCAGTTTATCGCCGACAGGAAACACCATATATTTT.

V usage is TRBV28 and J usage is TRBJ1-3; D gene unclear. The CDR3 length is 15 residues. Germline lookup yields CDR1 MDHEN and CDR2 SYDVKM. V lost 0 bases and J 0 bases, leaving 6 bases between the germline ends. In DNA form, the CDR3 reads TGTGCCAGCAGTTTATGGGCAGACTCTGGAAACACCATATATTTT. Amino acid sequence: CASSLWADSGNTIYF.

The chain couples TRBV29-1 to TRBJ1-2; D possibly corresponds to TRBD1 (5 bases). Trimming took 5 bases from V and 5 from J, leaving 24 bases between them. The CDR3 sequence is 16 residues long. Germline V lookup: CDR1 SQVTM, CDR2 ANQGSEA. In DNA, the CDR3 is TGCAGCGTTTGGTCTAGTAGCGGGGGAGGGTTATATGGCTACACCTTC. As protein: CSVWSSSGGGLYGYTF. Full variable domain (remainder filled in from reference TRBV29-1 and TRBJ1-2): SAVISQKPSRDICQRGTSLTIQCQVDSQVTMMFWYRQQPGQSLTLIATANQGSEATYESGFVIDKFPISRPNLTFSTLTVSNMSPEDSSIYLCSVWSSSGGGLYGYTFGSGTRLTVV.

The chain uses TRBV18 and TRBJ1-5; D may be TRBD1 (5 bases). Trimming shortened V by 6 bases and J by 2 bases, and 29 bases separated the two germline ends. This CDR3 has 20 amino acids. From germline, CDR1 is KGHSH and CDR2 LQKENI. CDR3 nucleotides: TGTGCCAGCTCCGAAAAATTCCGGGACGGATGGTGGCTTGGCAATCAGCCCCAGCATTTT. This codes for CASSEKFRDGWWLGNQPQHF.

This chain connects TRBV10-3 to TRBJ1-1; the D is unclear. CDR1 is ENHRY and CDR2 is SYGVKD in the germline V gene. Between the trimmed V and J ends, which lost 5 bases and 4 bases, there was a span of 11 bases. This CDR3 spans 13 amino acids. The DNA for the CDR3 is TGTGCCATCAGTAAAGGATCGAGCACTGAAGCTTTCTTT. As protein: CAISKGSSTEAFF.

This chain links TRBV13 with TRBJ2-7; possible D gene TRBD1, 6 bases. Looked up from germline, CDR1 is PRHDT and CDR2 is FYEKMQ (reference sequence). Trimming cost V 5 bases and J 7 bases, with 15 bases left between them. The length of the CDR3 is 13 residues. The CDR3 sequence: CASSDTLTGEQYF. The CDR3 DNA reads TGTGCCAGCAGCGATACTCTTACAGGGGAGCAGTACTTC.

The chain employs TRBV5-4 and TRBJ1-3, with no clear D. The V gene's germline CDR1 is SGHNT and CDR2 YYREEE (reference sequence). Trimming left V 4 bases short and J 5 bases short, with 13 bases between. The CDR3 covers 14 residues. DNA for the CDR3: TGTGCCAGCAGCCAAAACACTGCTCGAAACACCATATATTTT. Encoded protein: CASSQNTARNTIYF.